The clone carrying this T cell receptor beta chain was recorded a few times. RNA, once extracted, was reverse transcribed into cDNA for use as the sequencing template. Generated by immunoSEQ multiplex PCR, the TCRdb table keeps only in-frame clones and is missing some. The sample contains roughly 170,000 clones, approximately 59% of which appear only once. The data derive from a study of CD8+ T cells in alopecia areata. About the research overall: Patients received oral tofacitinib, 5 to 10 mg twice daily, for moderate-to-severe alopecia areata.

Trimming pared 0 bases from V and 3 bases from J, leaving 18 bases between. CDR1 GTSNPN and CDR2 SVGIG come from the germline V gene (reference sequence). The CDR3 runs to 17 residues. This chain links TRBV30 with TRBJ1-5; D possibly corresponds to TRBD1 (5 bases). This sequence was found in a human donor with alopecia areata. Source: CD4+ T cells sorted from blood, taken at week 0. The CDR3 region is CAWSVRAIGTDNQPQHF. The CDR3 DNA sequence: TGTGCCTGGAGTGTCCGGGCAATAGGGACGGACAATCAGCCCCAGCATTTT.